This is a list of T cell receptor beta chains from one sample in a study of blood T cells in healthy people across ages. MiXCR, applied by TCRdb to the 5' RACE reads, yields one record per CDR3 protein. The sample lists around 1,600,000 distinct CDR3 sequences, 42% occurring once. The specimen sequenced was blood. The receptors stem from a woman aged 18-29 years in good health. Each CDR3 is given with its conserved first and last residue. Each record gives: J gene, V gene, D gene, clone size, CDR3 protein, CDR3 DNA. D genes are given only for firm matches. Rows give clone size only sometimes, using once, few, many, or a class for an expanded clone.

j_call: TRBJ2-3; v_call: TRBV10-3; d_call: TRBD2; clone_size: few; cdr3_aa: CAISDPGEGLVGDTQYF; cdr3_nt: TGTGCCATCAGTGACCCCGGGGAGGGGCTCGTGGGTGATACGCAGTATTTT
j_call: TRBJ2-3; v_call: TRBV15; d_call: NA; clone_size: NA; cdr3_aa: CATSTRGTDTQCF; cdr3_nt: TGTGCCACCAGCACAAGGGGCACAGATACGCAGTGTTTT
j_call: TRBJ2-7; v_call: TRBV27; d_call: TRBD2; clone_size: NA; cdr3_aa: CASSQLLGRENEQYF; cdr3_nt: TGTGCCAGCAGTCAACTACTCGGGCGGGAGAATGAGCAGTACTTC
j_call: TRBJ2-1; v_call: TRBV4-1; d_call: TRBD2; clone_size: many; cdr3_aa: CASSQALAGNEQFF; cdr3_nt: TGCGCCAGCAGCCAAGCACTAGCGGGAAATGAGCAGTTCTTC
j_call: TRBJ2-1; v_call: TRBV5-5; d_call: TRBD2; clone_size: few; cdr3_aa: CASGPRERSSYNEQFF; cdr3_nt: TGTGCCAGCGGACCGCGGGAGCGGAGCTCCTACAATGAGCAGTTCTTC
j_call: TRBJ2-1; v_call: TRBV20-1; d_call: NA; clone_size: few; cdr3_aa: CSALRGDPSYNEQFF; cdr3_nt: TGCAGTGCTCTCCGAGGGGACCCCTCCTACAATGAGCAGTTCTTC
j_call: TRBJ2-5; v_call: TRBV29-1; d_call: NA; clone_size: NA; cdr3_aa: CSVAPVQETQYF; cdr3_nt: TGCAGCGTTGCCCCAGTCCAAGAGACCCAGTACTTC
j_call: TRBJ2-5; v_call: TRBV13; d_call: TRBD2; clone_size: NA; cdr3_aa: CTSSLAFASGLGEQYF; cdr3_nt: TGTACCAGCAGCTTAGCTTTCGCTAGCGGGCTAGGGGAGCAGTACTTC
j_call: TRBJ2-7; v_call: TRBV6-2/TRBV6-3; d_call: NA; clone_size: NA; cdr3_aa: CARSYSPSDTYEQYF; cdr3_nt: TGTGCCCGCAGTTACTCCCCCTCTGATACCTACGAGCAGTACTTC
j_call: TRBJ1-2; v_call: TRBV28; d_call: NA; clone_size: NA; cdr3_aa: CASSLIRARYGYTF; cdr3_nt: TGTGCCAGCAGTCTTATCCGGGCACGGTATGGCTACACCTTC
j_call: TRBJ2-5; v_call: TRBV6-5; d_call: TRBD2; clone_size: few; cdr3_aa: CASSTTSGVQTQYF; cdr3_nt: TGTGCCAGCAGTACAACTAGCGGAGTTCAGACCCAGTACTTC
j_call: TRBJ1-4; v_call: TRBV28; d_call: NA; clone_size: few; cdr3_aa: CASYSATNEKLFF; cdr3_nt: TGTGCCAGTTATTCCGCAACTAATGAAAAACTGTTTTTT
j_call: TRBJ2-7; v_call: TRBV7-2; d_call: NA; clone_size: NA; cdr3_aa: CASKIQRAPSEIQYF; cdr3_nt: TGTGCCAGCAAAATTCAGCGGGCCCCCTCGGAGATCCAGTACTTC
j_call: TRBJ2-5; v_call: TRBV2; d_call: NA; clone_size: few; cdr3_aa: CASSDDSAGHNEQYF; cdr3_nt: TGTGCCAGCAGTGATGACTCCGCGGGGCACAATGAGCAGTACTTC
j_call: TRBJ2-1; v_call: TRBV20-1; d_call: NA; clone_size: NA; cdr3_aa: CSASRAGRYNEQFF; cdr3_nt: TGCAGTGCTAGTCGGGCGGGAAGGTATAATGAGCAGTTCTTC
j_call: TRBJ2-1; v_call: TRBV6-2/TRBV6-3; d_call: NA; clone_size: NA; cdr3_aa: CASSHGTVNEQFF; cdr3_nt: TGTGCCAGCAGCCACGGGACGGTCAATGAGCAGTTCTTC
j_call: TRBJ1-2; v_call: TRBV2; d_call: NA; clone_size: NA; cdr3_aa: CASSEDYGYTF; cdr3_nt: TGTGCCAGCAGTGAAGACTATGGCTACACCTTC